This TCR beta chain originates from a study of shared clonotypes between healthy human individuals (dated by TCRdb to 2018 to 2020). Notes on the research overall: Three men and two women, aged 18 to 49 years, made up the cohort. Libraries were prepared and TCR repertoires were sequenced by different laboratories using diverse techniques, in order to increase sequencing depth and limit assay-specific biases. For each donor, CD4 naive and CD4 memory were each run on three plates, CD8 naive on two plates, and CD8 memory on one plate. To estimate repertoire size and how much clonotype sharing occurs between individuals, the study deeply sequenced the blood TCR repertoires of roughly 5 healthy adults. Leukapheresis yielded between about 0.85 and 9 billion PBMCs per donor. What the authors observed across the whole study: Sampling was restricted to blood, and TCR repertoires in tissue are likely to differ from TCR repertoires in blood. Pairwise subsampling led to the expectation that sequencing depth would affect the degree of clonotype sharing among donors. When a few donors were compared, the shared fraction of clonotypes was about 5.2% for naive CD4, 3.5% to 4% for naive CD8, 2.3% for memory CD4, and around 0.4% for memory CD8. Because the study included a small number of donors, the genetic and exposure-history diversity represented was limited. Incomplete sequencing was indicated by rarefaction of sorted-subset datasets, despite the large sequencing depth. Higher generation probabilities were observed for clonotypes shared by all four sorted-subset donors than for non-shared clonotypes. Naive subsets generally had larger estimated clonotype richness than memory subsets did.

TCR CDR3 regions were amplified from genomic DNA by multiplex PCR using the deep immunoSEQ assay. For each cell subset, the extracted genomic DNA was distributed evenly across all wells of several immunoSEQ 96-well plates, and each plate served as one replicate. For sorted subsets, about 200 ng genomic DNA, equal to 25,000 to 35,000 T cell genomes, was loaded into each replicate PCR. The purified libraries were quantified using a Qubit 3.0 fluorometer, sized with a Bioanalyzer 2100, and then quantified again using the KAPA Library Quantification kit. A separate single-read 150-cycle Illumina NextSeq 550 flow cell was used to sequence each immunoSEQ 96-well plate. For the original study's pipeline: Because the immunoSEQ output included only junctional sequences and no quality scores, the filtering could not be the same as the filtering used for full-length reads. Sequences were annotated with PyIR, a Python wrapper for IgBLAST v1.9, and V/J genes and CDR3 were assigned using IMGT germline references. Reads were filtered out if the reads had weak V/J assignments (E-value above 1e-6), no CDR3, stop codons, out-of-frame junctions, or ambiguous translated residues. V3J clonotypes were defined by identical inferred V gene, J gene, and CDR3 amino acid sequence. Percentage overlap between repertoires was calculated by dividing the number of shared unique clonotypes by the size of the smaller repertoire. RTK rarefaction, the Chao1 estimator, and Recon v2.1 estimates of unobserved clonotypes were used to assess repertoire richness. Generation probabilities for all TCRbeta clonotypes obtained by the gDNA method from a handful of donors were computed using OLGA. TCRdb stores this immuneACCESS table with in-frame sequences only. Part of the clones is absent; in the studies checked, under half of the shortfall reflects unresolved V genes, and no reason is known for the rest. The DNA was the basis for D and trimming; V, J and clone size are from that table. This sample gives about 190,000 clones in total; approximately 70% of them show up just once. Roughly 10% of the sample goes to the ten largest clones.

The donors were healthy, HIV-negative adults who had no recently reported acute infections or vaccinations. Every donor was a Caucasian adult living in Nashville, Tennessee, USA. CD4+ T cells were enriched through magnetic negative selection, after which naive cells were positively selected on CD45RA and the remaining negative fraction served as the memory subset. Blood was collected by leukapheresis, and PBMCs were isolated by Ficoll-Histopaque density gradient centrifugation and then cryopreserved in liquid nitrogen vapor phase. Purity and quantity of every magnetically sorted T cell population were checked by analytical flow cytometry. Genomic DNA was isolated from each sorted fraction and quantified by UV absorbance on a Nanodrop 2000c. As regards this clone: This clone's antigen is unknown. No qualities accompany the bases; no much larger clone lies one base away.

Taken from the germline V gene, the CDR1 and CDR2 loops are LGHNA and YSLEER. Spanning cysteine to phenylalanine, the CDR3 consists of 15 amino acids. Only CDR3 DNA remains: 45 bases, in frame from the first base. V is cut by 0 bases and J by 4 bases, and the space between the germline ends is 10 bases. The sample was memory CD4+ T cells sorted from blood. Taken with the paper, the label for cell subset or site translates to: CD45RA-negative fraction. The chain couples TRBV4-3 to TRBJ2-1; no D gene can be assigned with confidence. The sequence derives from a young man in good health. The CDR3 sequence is CASSQEIQPYNEQFF. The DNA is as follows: TGCGCCAGCAGCCAAGAGATACAGCCATACAATGAGCAGTTCTTC.